The present entry profiles one T cell receptor beta chain with its context. Its antigen is unidentified. This sample is part of a study of CD4 T cells in relation to SARS-CoV-2 and coronaviruses. The protocol was immunoSEQ multiplex PCR, while the TCRdb copy is restricted to in-frame clones and leaves out a portion. The sample includes 15,000 to 20,000 clones, 75% to 85% of them seen just once. Unexposed donor CD4+ T cells date from about 2011-2018, before the COVID-19 pandemic. The cells were cultured for 9 to 11 days before CD4+ T cells were isolated. Fresh IL-2 medium replaced half the medium on days 3 and 7. Sequences were obtained from CD4+ T cells from PBMCs, cultured in vitro. This TCR derives from a human donor in good health.

The CDR3 spells CASSPQTGMGTDTQYF. In nucleotides, the CDR3 is TGTGCCAGCAGCCCCCAGACTGGGATGGGCACAGATACGCAGTATTTT. The rearrangement joins TRBV9 to TRBJ2-3; D unresolved. The CDR3 loop spans 16 amino acids. CDR1 is SGDLS, CDR2 YYNGEE, per germline. Trimming stripped 4 bases from V and 1 base from J, with 16 bases between.